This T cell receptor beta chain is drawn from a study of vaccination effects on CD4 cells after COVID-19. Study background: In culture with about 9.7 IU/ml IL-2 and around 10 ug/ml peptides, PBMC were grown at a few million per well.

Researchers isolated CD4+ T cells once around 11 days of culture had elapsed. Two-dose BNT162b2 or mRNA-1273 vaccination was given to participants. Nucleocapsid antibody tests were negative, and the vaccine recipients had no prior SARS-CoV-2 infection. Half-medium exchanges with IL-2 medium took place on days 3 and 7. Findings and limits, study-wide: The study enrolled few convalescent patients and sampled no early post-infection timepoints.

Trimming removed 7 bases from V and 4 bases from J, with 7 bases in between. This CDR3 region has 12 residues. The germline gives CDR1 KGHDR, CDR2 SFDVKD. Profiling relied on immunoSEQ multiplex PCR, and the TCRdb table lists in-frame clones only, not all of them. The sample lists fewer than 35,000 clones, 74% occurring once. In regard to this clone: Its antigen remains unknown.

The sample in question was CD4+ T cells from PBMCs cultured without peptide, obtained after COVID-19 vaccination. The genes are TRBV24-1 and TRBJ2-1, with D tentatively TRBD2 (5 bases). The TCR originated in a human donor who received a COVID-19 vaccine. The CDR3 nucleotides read TGTGCCACCAGGGACTTGTACAATGAGCAGTTCTTC. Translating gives CATRDLYNEQFF.